This T cell receptor beta chain was found in a study of cytomegalovirus exposure and HLA in healthy donors. Study as a whole: A preliminary data release comprised 70 million to 95 million unique TCRs obtained from HLA-typed donors.

It was with 60 Vbeta and 13 Jbeta primers that the PCR ran. Using immunoSEQ multiplex PCR, the repertoire was profiled, and TCRdb retains in-frame clones only, with some absent. In the table there are 150,000 to 170,000 clones, 65% to 75% of which are singletons. Only a few counts were recorded for this clone. The antigen is unknown. Trimming left V 10 bases short and J 2 bases short, with 14 bases between. This CDR3 has 13 residues. The germline V gene encodes CDR1 KGHSH and CDR2 LQKENI. Findings of the study overall: Generally TCR sequences proved uncommon, though certain public TCRs appeared in numerous donors. Researchers reported in a later analysis that a missense DCLRE1C variant was tied to TCR beta V- and J-gene trimming. The study recorded more than 150 TCR beta chains that were cytomegalovirus-associated.

The J gene is TRBJ1-2, the V gene TRBV18, with no clear D. Sequencing was performed on PBMCs. This clonotype originated in a man aged 18 to 29 in good health and CMV-seronegative. The CDR3 reads CATSEGSNYGYTF. CDR3 coding DNA: TGTGCCACCTCGGAGGGATCAAACTATGGCTACACCTTC.